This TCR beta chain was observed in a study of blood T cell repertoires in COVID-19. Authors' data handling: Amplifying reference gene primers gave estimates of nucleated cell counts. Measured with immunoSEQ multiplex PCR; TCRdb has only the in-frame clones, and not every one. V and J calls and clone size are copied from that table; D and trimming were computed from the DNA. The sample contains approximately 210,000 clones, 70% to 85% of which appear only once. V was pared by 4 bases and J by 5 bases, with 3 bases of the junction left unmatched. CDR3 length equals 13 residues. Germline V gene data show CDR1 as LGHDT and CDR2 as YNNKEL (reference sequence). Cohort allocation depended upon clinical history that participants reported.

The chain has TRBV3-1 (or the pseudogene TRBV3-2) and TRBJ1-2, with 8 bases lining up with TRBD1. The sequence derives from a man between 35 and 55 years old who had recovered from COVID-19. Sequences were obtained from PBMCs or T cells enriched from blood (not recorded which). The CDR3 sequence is CASSPRTGYGYTF. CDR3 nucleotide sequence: TGTGCCAGCAGCCCGAGGACAGGGTATGGCTACACCTTC.